This is a list of T cell receptor beta chains from one sample in a study of spatial heterogeneity in lung cancer. TCRdb redid the calling of the 5' RACE reads with MiXCR, one entry per CDR3 protein. The sample includes 7,000 to 8,500 distinct CDR3 sequences, around 16% of them seen just once. The sequences come from normal lung tissue next to the tumor, collected at surgery. The receptor set was obtained from a male donor with early-stage non-small cell lung cancer. Both conserved end residues are part of each CDR3. D genes are given only for firm matches.

TRBV5-1,TRBD1,TRBJ1-1,CASSWTGVNTEAFF
TRBV6-5,TRBD2,TRBJ2-5,CASGISGRETQYF
TRBV7-9,.,TRBJ2-1,CASSPPFSVSYNEQFF
TRBV20-1,TRBD2,TRBJ2-3,CSAEVAGSDTQYF
TRBV28,.,TRBJ2-7,CASSLTGYEQYF
TRBV11-2,TRBD1,TRBJ1-2,CASSTGQGAYGYTF
TRBV20-1,.,TRBJ2-5,CSAMAGQEQETQYF
TRBV5-4,.,TRBJ2-7,CASSLRGLGGYEQYF
TRBV3-2,.,TRBJ2-7,CASSPFRLAGKGEQYF
TRBV12-3/TRBV12-4,.,TRBJ2-7,CASSLGGLPYEQYF
TRBV12-3/TRBV12-4,.,TRBJ1-5,CASSPTGLGQPQHF
TRBV4-1,TRBD1,TRBJ2-2,CASSGQGATGELFF
TRBV27,TRBD2,TRBJ2-2,CASSLYVTSGRATGELFF
TRBV5-8,.,TRBJ1-6,CASSSRTGELLYLHF
TRBV18,TRBD1,TRBJ1-2,CASSPDREGYTF
TRBV2,TRBD2,TRBJ2-1,CASRGGGSYNEQFF
TRBV4-3,TRBD2,TRBJ2-7,CASSRKTSGGAYEQYF
TRBV18,TRBD1,TRBJ2-2,CASSPGQRNAGELFF
TRBV24-1,.,TRBJ1-2,CATSDPGYGYTF
TRBV20-1,TRBD1,TRBJ2-4,CSARPDRGFQNIQYF
TRBV7-2,TRBD2,TRBJ2-1,CASSLTSGKYNEQFF
TRBV7-2,TRBD1,TRBJ1-1,CASSSQGQGPATEAFF
TRBV5-1,TRBD1,TRBJ2-7,CASSQDGGTGADEQYF
TRBV2,.,TRBJ1-2,CASRPPEGGYTF
TRBV6-5,.,TRBJ1-1,CASSYERNTEAFF
TRBV12-3/TRBV12-4,.,TRBJ1-1,CASSFLNTEAFF
TRBV2,.,TRBJ2-2,CASSDSYTGELFF
TRBV5-6,TRBD1,TRBJ1-1,CASSLDRGDMNTEAFF
TRBV20-1,TRBD1,TRBJ2-7,CSAQPGQGAEQYF
TRBV9,.,TRBJ2-1,CASSLGYSTPYNEQFF
TRBV20-1,.,TRBJ2-3,CSARDIGTDTQYF
TRBV5-4,.,TRBJ2-7,CASSRDGAYEQYF
TRBV27,.,TRBJ1-1,CASSYGTSTEAFF
TRBV29-1,TRBD2,TRBJ2-5,CSVLVAGTEETQYF
TRBV29-1,.,TRBJ2-5,CSVRDFKRETQYF
TRBV4-3,.,TRBJ2-3,CASSQEGRGFSNTQYF
TRBV3-1,TRBD1,TRBJ2-2,CASSTRQGANTGELFF
TRBV6-6,.,TRBJ1-5,CASSPMVNQPQHF
TRBV27,.,TRBJ1-2,CASTVGGPANYGYTF
TRBV10-3,.,TRBJ1-3,CAIRGEGGFGNTIYF
TRBV7-6,.,TRBJ2-2,CASSYRQTGELFF
TRBV7-2,.,TRBJ2-1,CASSSSPGTLNEQFF